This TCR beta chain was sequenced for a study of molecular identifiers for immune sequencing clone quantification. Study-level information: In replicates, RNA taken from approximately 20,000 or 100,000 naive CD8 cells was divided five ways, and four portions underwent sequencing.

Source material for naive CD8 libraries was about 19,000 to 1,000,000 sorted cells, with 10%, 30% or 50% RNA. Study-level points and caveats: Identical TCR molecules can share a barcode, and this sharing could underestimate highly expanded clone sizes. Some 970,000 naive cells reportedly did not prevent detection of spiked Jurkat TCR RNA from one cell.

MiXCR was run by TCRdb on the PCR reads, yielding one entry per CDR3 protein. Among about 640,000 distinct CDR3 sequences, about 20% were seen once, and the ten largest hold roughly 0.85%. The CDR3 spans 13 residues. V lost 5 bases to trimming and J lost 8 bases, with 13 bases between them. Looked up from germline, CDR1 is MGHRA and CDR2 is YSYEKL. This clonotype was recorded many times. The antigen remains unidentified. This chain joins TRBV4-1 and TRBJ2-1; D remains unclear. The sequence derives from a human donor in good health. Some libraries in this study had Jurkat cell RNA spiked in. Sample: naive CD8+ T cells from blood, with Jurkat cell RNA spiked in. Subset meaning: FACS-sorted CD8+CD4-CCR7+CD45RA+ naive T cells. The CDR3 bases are TGCGCCAGCAGCGTCCTAGTTCGGGATGAGCAGTTCTTC. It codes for CASSVLVRDEQFF.